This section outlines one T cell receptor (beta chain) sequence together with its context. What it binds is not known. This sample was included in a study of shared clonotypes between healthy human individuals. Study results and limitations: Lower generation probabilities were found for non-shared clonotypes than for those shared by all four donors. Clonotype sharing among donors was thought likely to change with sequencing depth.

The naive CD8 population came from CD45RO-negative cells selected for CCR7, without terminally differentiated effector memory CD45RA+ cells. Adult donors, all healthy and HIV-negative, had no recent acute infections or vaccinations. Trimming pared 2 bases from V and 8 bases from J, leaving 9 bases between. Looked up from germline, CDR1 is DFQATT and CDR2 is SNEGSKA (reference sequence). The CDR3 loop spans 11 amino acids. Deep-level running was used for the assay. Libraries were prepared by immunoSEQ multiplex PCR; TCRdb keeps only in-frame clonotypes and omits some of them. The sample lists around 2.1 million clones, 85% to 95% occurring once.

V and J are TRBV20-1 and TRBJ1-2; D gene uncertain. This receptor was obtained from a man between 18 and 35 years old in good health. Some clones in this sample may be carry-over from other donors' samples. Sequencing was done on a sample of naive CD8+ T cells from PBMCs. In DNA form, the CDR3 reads TGCAGTGCTAGACAGCCGGCCGGCTACACCTTC. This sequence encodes CSARQPAGYTF.